This T cell receptor (beta chain) derives from a study of blood T cell repertoires in COVID-19. About the study: Acute and convalescent COVID-19 samples came from the United States, Italy and Spain.

Unmatched junction bases numbered 6, after V lost 4 bases and J lost 1 base. This CDR3 spans 15 amino acids. Germline V lookup: CDR1 GTSNPN, CDR2 SVGIG (reference sequence). TCRdb keeps only in-frame clones here, not all; method: immunoSEQ multiplex PCR. The sample contains approximately 260,000 clones, about four fifths of which appear only once. This receptor was obtained from an elderly woman with acute or convalescent COVID-19. V and J are TRBV30 and TRBJ1-2; 10 bases fit TRBD1. Material: peripheral blood. This CDR3 is CAWNRQGAHNYGYTF. CDR3 DNA sequence: TGTGCCTGGAATCGACAGGGGGCCCATAACTATGGCTACACCTTC.